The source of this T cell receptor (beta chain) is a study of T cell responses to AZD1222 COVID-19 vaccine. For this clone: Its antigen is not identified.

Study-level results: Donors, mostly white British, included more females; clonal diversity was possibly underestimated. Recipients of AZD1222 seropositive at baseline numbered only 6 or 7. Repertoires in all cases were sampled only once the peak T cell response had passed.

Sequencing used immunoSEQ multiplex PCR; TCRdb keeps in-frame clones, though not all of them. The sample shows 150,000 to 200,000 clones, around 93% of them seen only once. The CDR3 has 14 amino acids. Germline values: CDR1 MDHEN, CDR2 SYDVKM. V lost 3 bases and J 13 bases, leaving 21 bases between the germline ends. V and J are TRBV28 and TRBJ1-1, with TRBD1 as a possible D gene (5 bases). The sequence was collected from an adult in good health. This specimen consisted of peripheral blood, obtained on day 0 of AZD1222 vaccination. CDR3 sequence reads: CASSFAITGMKLFF. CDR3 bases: TGTGCCAGCAGTTTCGCAATCACAGGAATGAAGCTTTTCTTT.